A single sample is the source of the 2 T cell receptor beta chains below, sequenced in a study of cytomegalovirus exposure and HLA in healthy donors. 60 Vbeta and 13 Jbeta primers were used in PCR. Clones were read by immunoSEQ multiplex PCR, and TCRdb kept only the in-frame ones, dropping some. Of about 200,000 clones listed, around 79% are singletons. Source material: PBMCs. The receptors were sampled from a male donor in good health and CMV-seropositive.

J is TRBJ1-3 and V is TRBV9; D remains unclear. V was trimmed by 4 bases and J by 7 bases, leaving 15 bases between them. This CDR3 has 14 residues. Germline CDR1 SGDLS, CDR2 YYNGEE. The CDR3: CASSPPGRTNTIYF. In DNA, the CDR3 is TGTGCCAGCAGCCCCCCGGGTAGAACTAACACCATATATTTT.

This clone appeared a single time. The chain recombines TRBV5-4 with TRBJ2-3; 10 nucleotides match TRBD1. This CDR3 is 16 amino acids long. The germline V gene encodes CDR1 SGHNT and CDR2 YYREEE (reference sequence). The V and J ends lost 4 bases and 6 bases, in that order; junction bases with no gene match: 11. The CDR3, as DNA: TGTGCCAGCAGCCCCCCCGGGACAGGGGTTAGGGATACGCAGTATTTT. It codes for CASSPPGTGVRDTQYF.